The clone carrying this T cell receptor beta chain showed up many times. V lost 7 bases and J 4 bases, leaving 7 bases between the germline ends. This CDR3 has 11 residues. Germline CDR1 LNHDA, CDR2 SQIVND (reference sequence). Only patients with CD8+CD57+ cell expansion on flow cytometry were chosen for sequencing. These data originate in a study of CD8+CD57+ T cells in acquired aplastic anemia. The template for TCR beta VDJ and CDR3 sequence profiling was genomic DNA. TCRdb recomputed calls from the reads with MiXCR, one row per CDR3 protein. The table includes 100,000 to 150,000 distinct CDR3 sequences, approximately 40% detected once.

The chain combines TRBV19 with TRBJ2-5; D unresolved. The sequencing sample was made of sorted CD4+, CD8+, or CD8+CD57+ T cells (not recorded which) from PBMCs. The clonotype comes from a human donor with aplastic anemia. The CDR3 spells CASKEGETQYF. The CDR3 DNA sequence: TGTGCCAGTAAAGAAGGAGAGACCCAGTACTTC. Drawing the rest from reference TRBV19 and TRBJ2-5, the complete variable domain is DGGITQSPKYLFRKEGQNVTLSCEQNLNHDAMYWYRQDPGQGLRLIYYSQIVNDFQKGDIAEGYSVSREKKESFPLTVTSAQKNPTAFYLCASKEGETQYFGPGTRLLVL.